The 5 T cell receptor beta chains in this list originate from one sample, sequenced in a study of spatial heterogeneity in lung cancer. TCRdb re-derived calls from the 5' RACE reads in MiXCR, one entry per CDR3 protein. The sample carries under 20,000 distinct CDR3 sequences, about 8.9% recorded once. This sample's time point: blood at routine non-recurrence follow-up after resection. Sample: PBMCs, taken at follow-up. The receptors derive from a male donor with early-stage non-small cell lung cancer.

The CDR3 loop reads CASSFSGSPLHF. The CDR3 DNA follows: TGTGCCAGCAGCTTTTCAGGATCACCCCTCCACTTT. This chain uses TRBV7-9 with TRBJ1-6; D remains unclear. The CDR3 runs to 12 residues. Germline CDR1 SEHNR, CDR2 FQNEAQ (reference sequence). Trimming shortened V by 3 bases and J by 10 bases, and 7 bases separated the two germline ends. The full variable domain, in which reference TRBV7-9 and TRBJ1-6 provide the parts outside the CDR3, is DTGVSQNPRHKITKRGQNVTFRCDPISEHNRLYWYRQTLGQGPEFLTYFQNEAQLEKSRLLSDRFSAERPKGSFSTLEIQRTEQGDSAMYLCASSFSGSPLHFGNGTRLTVT.

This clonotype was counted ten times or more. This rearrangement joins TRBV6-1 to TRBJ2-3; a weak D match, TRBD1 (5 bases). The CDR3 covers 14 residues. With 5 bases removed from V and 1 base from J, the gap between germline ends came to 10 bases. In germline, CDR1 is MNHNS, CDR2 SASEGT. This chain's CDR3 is CASSPTGRTDTQYF. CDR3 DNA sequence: TGTGCCAGCAGTCCCACAGGACGCACAGATACGCAGTATTTT.

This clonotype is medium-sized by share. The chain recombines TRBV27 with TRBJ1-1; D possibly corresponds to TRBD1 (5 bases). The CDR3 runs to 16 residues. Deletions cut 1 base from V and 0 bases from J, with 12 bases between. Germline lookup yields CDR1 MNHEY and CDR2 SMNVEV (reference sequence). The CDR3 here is CASSLFIRGMNTEAFF. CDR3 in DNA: TGTGCCAGCAGTTTATTTATTCGGGGCATGAACACTGAAGCTTTCTTT.

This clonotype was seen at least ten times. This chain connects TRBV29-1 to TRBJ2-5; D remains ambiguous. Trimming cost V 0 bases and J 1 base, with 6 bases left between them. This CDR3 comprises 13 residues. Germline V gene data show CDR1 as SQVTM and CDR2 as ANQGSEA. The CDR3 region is CSVEDRVQETQYF. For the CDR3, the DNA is TGCAGCGTTGAAGATCGGGTCCAAGAGACCCAGTACTTC. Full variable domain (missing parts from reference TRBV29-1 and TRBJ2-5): SAVISQKPSRDICQRGTSLTIQCQVDSQVTMMFWYRQQPGQSLTLIATANQGSEATYESGFVIDKFPISRPNLTFSTLTVSNMSPEDSSIYLCSVEDRVQETQYFGPGTRLLVL.

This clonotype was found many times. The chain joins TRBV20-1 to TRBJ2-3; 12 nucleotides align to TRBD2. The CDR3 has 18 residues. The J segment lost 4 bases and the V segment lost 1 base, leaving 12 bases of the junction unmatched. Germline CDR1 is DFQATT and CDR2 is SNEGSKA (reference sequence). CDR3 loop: CSARAGGASGRAPDTQYF. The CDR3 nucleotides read TGCAGTGCTAGAGCCGGTGGGGCTAGCGGGAGGGCCCCAGATACGCAGTATTTT.